What follows describes a single T cell receptor beta chain. The antigen remains unidentified. This sample was included in a study of T cell responses to AZD1222 COVID-19 vaccine. Study findings and constraints: Reports say nearly half of spike-specific TCRs go after unmutated variant regions. Possibly, clonal diversity was underestimated; donors were largely white British and included more females. A rise in Spike-specific TCR breadth and depth followed two AZD1222 doses. Scientists sampled the repertoires only once the peak T cell response had passed.

This CDR3 contains 13 residues. Germline V CDR1 and CDR2: MNHNS, SASEGT. V lost 2 bases to trimming and J lost 6 bases, with 11 bases between them. TCRdb's copy holds only in-frame clones and misses some; the assay was immunoSEQ multiplex PCR. Of fewer than 40,000 clones in the sample, approximately 88% were seen once. The chain is built from TRBV6-1 and TRBJ2-7, with D unresolved. The source material was peripheral blood, sampled 28 days after the second dose of the MenACWY control vaccine. This receptor was identified in an adult who received the MenACWY meningococcal vaccine as a control. CDR3 DNA sequence: TGTGCCAGCAGTGAACCTTACAAAGGCGAGCAGTACTTC. Its protein is CASSEPYKGEQYF.